This T cell receptor (beta chain) was sequenced for a study of glioma-infiltrating T cells. Whole-study results and caveats: Tissue and blood shared very few CDR3 sequences. Non-neoplastic patients had below-expected tissue-blood divergence, while all gliomas exceeded expectation.

CDR3 length: 15 residues. Germline assignment: CDR1 DFQATT and CDR2 SNEGSKA (reference sequence). The ends lost 4 bases at V and 0 bases at J; junction bases unmatched: 5. This clonotype was detected many times. What it binds is not known. Amplification of TCR alpha and beta CDR3 regions from RNA used iRepertoire nested multiplex PCR. In TCRdb, the multiplex PCR reads were re-called with MiXCR into one record per CDR3 protein. The sample records under 150,000 distinct CDR3 sequences, 20% to 25% being singletons. The material sequenced was glioma tissue, nonneoplastic brain tissue, or PBMCs (not recorded which). The receptor's source is a human donor with low-grade glioma or glioblastoma, undergoing nonglioma brain surgery, or in good health (not recorded which). The V call is TRBV20-1, the J call TRBJ1-1, with TRBD1 identical over 10 bases. The CDR3 DNA sequence: TGCAGTGCTACCGGGACAGGGGATTTGAACACTGAAGCTTTCTTT. It yields the protein CSATGTGDLNTEAFF.